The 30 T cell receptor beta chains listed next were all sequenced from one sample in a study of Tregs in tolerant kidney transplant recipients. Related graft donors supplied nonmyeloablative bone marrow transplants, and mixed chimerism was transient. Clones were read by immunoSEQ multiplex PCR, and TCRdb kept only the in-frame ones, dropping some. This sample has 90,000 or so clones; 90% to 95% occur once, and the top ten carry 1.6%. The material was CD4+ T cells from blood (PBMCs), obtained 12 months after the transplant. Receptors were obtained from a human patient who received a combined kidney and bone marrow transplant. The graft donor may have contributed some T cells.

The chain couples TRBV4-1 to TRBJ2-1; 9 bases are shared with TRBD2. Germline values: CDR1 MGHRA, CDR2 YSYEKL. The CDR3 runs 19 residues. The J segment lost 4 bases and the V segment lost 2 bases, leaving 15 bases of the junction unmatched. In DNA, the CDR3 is TGCGCCAGCAGCCAAAACCATGGCTGGGGACTAGCCGAATACAATGAGCAGTTCTTC. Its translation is CASSQNHGWGLAEYNEQFF.

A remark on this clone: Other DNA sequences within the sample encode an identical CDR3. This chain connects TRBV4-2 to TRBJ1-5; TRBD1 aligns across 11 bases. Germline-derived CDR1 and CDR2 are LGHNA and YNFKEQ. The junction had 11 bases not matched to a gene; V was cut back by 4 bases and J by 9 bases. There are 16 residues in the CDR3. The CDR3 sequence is CASSPRTGGGQLPQHF. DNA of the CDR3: TGTGCCAGCAGCCCTCGGACAGGGGGCGGGCAACTGCCCCAGCATTTT.

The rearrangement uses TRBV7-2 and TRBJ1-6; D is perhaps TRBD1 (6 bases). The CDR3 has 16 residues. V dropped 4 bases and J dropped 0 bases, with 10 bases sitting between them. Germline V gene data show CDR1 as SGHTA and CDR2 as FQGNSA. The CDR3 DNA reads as TGTGCCAGCAGCTATACAGGGAGCTCCTATAATTCACCCCTCCACTTT. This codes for CASSYTGSSYNSPLHF.

CDR3 protein: CASSFINSPLHF. DNA for the CDR3: TGTGCCAGCAGCTTTATAAATTCACCCCTCCACTTT. The rearrangement uses TRBV5-4 and TRBJ1-6, with unresolved D. CDR1 SGHNT and CDR2 YYREEE come from the germline V gene (reference sequence). The CDR3 sequence is 12 residues long. Trimming stripped 2 bases from V and 7 bases from J, with 4 bases between.

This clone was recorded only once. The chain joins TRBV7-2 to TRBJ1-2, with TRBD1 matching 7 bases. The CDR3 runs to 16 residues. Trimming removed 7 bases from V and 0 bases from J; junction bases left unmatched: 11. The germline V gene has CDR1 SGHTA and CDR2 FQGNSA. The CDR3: CASNPRTGDANYGYTF. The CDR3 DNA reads TGTGCCAGCAACCCCCGGACAGGAGATGCTAACTATGGCTACACCTTC.

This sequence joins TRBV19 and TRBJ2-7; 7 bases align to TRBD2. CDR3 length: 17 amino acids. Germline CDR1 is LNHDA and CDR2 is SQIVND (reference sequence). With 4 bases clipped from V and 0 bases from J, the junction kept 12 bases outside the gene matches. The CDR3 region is CASSTPPWREHSYEQYF. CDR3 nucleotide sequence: TGTGCCAGTAGTACCCCGCCCTGGCGGGAGCACTCCTACGAGCAGTACTTC.

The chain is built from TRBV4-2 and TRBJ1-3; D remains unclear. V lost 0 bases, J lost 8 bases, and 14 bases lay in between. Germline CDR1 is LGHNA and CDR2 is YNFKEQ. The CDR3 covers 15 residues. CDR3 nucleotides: TGTGCCAGCAGCCAAGATACGGGTCCCGGGGACACCATATATTTT. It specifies CASSQDTGPGDTIYF.

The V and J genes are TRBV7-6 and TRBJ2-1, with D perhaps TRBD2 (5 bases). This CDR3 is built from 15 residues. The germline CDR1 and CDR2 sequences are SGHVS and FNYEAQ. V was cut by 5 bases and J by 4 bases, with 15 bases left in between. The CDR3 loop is CASSPGNGGYNEQFF. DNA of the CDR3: TGTGCCAGCAGCCCGGGCAATGGAGGTTACAATGAGCAGTTCTTC.

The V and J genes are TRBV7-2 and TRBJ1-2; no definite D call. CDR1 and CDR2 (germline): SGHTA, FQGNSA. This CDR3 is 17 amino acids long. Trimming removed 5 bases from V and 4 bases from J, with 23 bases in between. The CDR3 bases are TGTGCCAGCAGCCCGCGGGAGAGCATACAGCGAAGCTATGGCTACACCTTC. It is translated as CASSPRESIQRSYGYTF. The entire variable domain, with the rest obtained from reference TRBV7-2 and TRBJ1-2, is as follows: GAGVSQSPSNKVTEKGKDVELRCDPISGHTALYWYRQSLGQGLEFLIYFQGNSAPDKSGLPSDRFSAERTGGSVSTLTIQRTQQEDSAVYLCASSPRESIQRSYGYTFGSGTRLTVV.

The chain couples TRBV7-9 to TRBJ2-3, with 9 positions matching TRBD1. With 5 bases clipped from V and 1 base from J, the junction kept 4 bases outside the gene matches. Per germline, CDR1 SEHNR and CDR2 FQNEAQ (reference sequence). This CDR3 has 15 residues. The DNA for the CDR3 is TGTGCCAGCAGCCCACAGGGGGCCCGCACAGATACGCAGTATTTT. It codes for CASSPQGARTDTQYF.

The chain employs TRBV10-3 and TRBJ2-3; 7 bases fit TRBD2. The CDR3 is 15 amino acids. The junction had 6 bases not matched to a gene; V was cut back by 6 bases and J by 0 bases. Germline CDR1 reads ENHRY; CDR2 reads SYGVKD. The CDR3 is CAISLAETSTDTQYF. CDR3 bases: TGTGCCATCAGCCTAGCGGAGACTAGCACAGATACGCAGTATTTT.

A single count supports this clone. The CDR3 region has the DNA TGTGCCAGCAGTTTGTACGGCAGGGCTATCGAGCAGTACTTC. This gives the protein CASSLYGRAIEQYF. The J gene is TRBJ2-7, the V gene TRBV28, with D maybe TRBD1 (5 bases). Per germline, CDR1 MDHEN and CDR2 SYDVKM. Trimming took off 3 bases at V and 6 bases at J, with 15 bases between the two ends. This CDR3 is built from 14 residues.

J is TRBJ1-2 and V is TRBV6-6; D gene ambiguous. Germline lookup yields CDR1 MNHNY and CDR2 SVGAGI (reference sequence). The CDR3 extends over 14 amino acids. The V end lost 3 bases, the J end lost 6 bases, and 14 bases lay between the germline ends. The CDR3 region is CASSYAGGVDGYTF. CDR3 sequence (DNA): TGTGCCAGCAGTTATGCGGGCGGGGTGGATGGCTACACCTTC.

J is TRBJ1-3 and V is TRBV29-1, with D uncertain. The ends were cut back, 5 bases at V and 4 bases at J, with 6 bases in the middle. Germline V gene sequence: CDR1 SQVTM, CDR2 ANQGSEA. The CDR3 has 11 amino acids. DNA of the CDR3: TGCAGCGTTCACTCAGGAAACACCATATATTTT. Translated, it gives CSVHSGNTIYF.

The CDR3 DNA is TGTGCAAGTCGCCAACCTTGGAGGTCGAACACCGGGGAGCTGTTTTTT. Its translation: CASRQPWRSNTGELFF. The chain has TRBV12-2 and TRBJ2-2; no check of the table's D call, TRBD2, against the DNA was made. TRBV12-2 is designated a pseudogene. This CDR3 spans 16 amino acids.

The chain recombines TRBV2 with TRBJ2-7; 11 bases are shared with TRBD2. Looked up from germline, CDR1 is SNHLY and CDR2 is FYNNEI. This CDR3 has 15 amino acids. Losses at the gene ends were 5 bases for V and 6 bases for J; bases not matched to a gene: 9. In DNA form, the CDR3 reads TGTGCCAGCAGTCTTAGCGGGGGGGCCGGATCCGAGCAGTACTTC. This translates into CASSLSGGAGSEQYF.

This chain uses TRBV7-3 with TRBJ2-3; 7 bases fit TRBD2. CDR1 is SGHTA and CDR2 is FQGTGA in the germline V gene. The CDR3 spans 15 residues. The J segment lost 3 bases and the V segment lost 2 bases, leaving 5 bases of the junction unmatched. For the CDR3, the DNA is TGTGCCAGCAGCTTAGAAGCGGGGAGTACAGATACGCAGTATTTT. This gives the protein CASSLEAGSTDTQYF.

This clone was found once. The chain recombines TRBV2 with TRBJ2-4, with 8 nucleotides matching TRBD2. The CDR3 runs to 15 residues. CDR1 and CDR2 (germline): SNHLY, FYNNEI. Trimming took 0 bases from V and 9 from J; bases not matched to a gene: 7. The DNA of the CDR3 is TGTGCCAGCAGTGAAGCGCGGTTCGGGGGGGCCATTCAGTACTTC. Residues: CASSEARFGGAIQYF.

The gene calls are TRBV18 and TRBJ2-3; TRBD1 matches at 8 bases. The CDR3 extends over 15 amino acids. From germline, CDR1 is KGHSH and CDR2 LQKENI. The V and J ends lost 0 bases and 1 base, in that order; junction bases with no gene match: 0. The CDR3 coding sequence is TGTGCCAGCTCACCACCGGGACAGGGCACAGATACGCAGTATTTT. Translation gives CASSPPGQGTDTQYF.

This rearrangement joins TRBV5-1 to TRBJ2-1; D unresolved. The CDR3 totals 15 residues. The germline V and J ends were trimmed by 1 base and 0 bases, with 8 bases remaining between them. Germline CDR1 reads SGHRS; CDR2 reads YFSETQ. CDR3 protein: CASSLSLSSYNEQFF. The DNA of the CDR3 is TGCGCCAGCAGCTTGTCGCTGAGCTCCTACAATGAGCAGTTCTTC. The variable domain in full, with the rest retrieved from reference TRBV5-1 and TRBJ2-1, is KAGVTQTPRYLIKTRGQQVTLSCSPISGHRSVSWYQQTPGQGLQFLFEYFSETQRNKGNFPGRFSGRQFSNSRSEMNVSTLELGDSALYLCASSLSLSSYNEQFFGPGTRLTVL.

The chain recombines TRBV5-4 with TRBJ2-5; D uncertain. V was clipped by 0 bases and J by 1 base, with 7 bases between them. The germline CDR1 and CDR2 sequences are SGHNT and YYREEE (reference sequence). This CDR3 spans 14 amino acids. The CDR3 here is CASSLATPQETQYF. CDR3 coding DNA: TGTGCCAGCAGCTTGGCGACTCCCCAAGAGACCCAGTACTTC. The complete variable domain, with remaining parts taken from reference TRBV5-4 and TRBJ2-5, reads ETGVTQSPTHLIKTRGQQVTLRCSSQSGHNTVSWYQQALGQGPQFIFQYYREEENGRGNFPPRFSGLQFPNYSSELNVNALELDDSALYLCASSLATPQETQYFGPGTRLLVL.

The CDR3 spells CASSVAAGELFF. CDR3 DNA sequence: TGTGCCAGCAGCGTAGCGGCCGGGGAGCTGTTTTTT. The chain combines TRBV9 with TRBJ2-2; the D is unclear. The CDR3 covers 12 residues. The germline CDR1 and CDR2 sequences are SGDLS and YYNGEE. V lost 0 bases and J 6 bases, leaving 3 bases between the germline ends.

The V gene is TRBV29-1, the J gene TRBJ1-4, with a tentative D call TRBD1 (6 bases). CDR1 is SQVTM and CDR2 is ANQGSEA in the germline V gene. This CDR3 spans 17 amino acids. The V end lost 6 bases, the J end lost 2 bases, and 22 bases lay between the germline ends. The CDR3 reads CSVKPTLVGGTNEKLFF. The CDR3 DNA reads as TGCAGCGTCAAACCAACCCTGGTAGGGGGTACTAATGAAAAACTGTTTTTT.

CDR3 sequence: CASSLKPGLFANEQFF. CDR3 nucleotide sequence: TGTGCCAGCAGCCTAAAACCAGGACTGTTCGCCAATGAGCAGTTCTTC. This chain connects TRBV7-3 to TRBJ2-1; TRBD2 is a possible D gene (5 bases). Germline lookup yields CDR1 SGHTA and CDR2 FQGTGA. The CDR3 contains 16 residues. Trimming took 5 bases from V and 6 from J, leaving 20 bases between them.

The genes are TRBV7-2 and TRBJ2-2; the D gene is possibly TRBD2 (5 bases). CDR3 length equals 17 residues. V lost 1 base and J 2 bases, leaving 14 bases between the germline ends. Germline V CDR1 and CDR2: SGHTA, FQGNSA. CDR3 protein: CASSLEPGDINTGELFF. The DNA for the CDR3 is TGTGCCAGCAGCTTAGAACCCGGGGATATCAACACCGGGGAGCTGTTTTTT. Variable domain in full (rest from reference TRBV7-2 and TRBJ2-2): GAGVSQSPSNKVTEKGKDVELRCDPISGHTALYWYRQSLGQGLEFLIYFQGNSAPDKSGLPSDRFSAERTGGSVSTLTIQRTQQEDSAVYLCASSLEPGDINTGELFFGEGSRLTVL.

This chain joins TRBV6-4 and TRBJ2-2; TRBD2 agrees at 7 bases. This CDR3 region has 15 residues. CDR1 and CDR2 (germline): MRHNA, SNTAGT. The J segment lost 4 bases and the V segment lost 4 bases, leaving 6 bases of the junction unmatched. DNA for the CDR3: TGTGCCAGCAGTGTCCGACTAGCCGTCACCGGGGAGCTGTTTTTT. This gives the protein CASSVRLAVTGELFF.

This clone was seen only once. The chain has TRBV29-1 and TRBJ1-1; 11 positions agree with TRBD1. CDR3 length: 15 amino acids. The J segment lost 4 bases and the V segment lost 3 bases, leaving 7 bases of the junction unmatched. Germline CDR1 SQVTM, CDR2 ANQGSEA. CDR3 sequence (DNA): TGCAGCGTTGAGGGGACAGGGGGATCGGGCACTGAAGCTTTCTTT. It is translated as CSVEGTGGSGTEAFF.

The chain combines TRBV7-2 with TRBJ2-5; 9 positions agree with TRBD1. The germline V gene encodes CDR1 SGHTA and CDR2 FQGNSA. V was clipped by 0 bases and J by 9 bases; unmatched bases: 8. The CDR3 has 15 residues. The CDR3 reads CASSLAGTGRAAQYF. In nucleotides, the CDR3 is TGTGCCAGCAGCTTAGCCGGGACAGGGAGGGCGGCCCAGTACTTC. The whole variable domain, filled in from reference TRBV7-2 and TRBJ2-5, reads GAGVSQSPSNKVTEKGKDVELRCDPISGHTALYWYRQSLGQGLEFLIYFQGNSAPDKSGLPSDRFSAERTGGSVSTLTIQRTQQEDSAVYLCASSLAGTGRAAQYFGPGTRLLVL.

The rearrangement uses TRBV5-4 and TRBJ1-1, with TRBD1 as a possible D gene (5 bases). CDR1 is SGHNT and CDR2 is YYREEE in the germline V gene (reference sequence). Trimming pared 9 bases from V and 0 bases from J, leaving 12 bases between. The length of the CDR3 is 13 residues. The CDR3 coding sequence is TGTGCCATTGGGGGGGTAATGAACACTGAAGCTTTCTTT. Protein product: CAIGGVMNTEAFF.

Here the CDR3 reads CAISQTPPTGGNTEAFF. The CDR3 coding sequence is TGTGCCATCAGTCAAACTCCCCCGACAGGGGGGAACACTGAAGCTTTCTTT. The chain employs TRBV10-3 and TRBJ1-1, with TRBD1 matching over 9 bases. Per germline, CDR1 ENHRY and CDR2 SYGVKD. Trimming removed 5 bases from V and 1 base from J; junction bases left unmatched: 11. The CDR3 sequence is 17 residues long.